This record concerns one TCR beta chain sequence. The CDR3 sequence is 15 residues long. Trimming shortened V by 0 bases and J by 0 bases, and 11 bases separated the two germline ends. The V gene's germline CDR1 is SQVTM and CDR2 ANQGSEA. An input of about 0.45 to 1 ug of RNA was subjected to reverse transcription using random hexamers. TCRdb fed the immunoSEQ multiplex PCR reads into MiXCR, producing one record per CDR3 protein. The sample comprises about 130,000 distinct CDR3 sequences, approximately 95% of which are singletons, and more than 0.15% rests with the top ten. The data were obtained in a study of CD8 T cells in Susac syndrome.

Input material: CD8+ T cells from PBMCs. The chain uses TRBV29-1 and TRBJ1-2, with D possibly matching TRBD1 (5 bases). This sequence was found in a human donor with Susac syndrome. For the CDR3, the DNA is TGCAGCGTTGAAGATCGGGCAGGGACTAACTATGGCTACACCTTC. Protein: CSVEDRAGTNYGYTF.